This T cell receptor beta chain was found in a study of Tregs in tolerant kidney transplant recipients. Study-wide results and limits: Biological reproducibility was not directly addressed in this study.

V was cut by 4 bases and J by 0 bases, with 16 bases left in between. CDR3 length: 16 residues. Germline-derived CDR1 and CDR2 are SGDLS and YYNGEE. In the case of this clone: Its antigen is not known.

The method was immunoSEQ multiplex PCR; TCRdb's version includes in-frame clones alone and lacks a portion of them. Here the sample spans around 98,000 clones, roughly 93% being singletons. This TCR derives from a human donor who received a combined kidney and bone marrow transplant. The chain recombines TRBV9 with TRBJ2-5; maybe TRBD1 (5 bases). The source material was CD4+ T cells from blood, sampled before the transplant. As DNA, the CDR3 is TGTGCCAGCAGCCCCCAGGGCCTGGCTTACCAAGAGACCCAGTACTTC. Translating it yields CASSPQGLAYQETQYF.